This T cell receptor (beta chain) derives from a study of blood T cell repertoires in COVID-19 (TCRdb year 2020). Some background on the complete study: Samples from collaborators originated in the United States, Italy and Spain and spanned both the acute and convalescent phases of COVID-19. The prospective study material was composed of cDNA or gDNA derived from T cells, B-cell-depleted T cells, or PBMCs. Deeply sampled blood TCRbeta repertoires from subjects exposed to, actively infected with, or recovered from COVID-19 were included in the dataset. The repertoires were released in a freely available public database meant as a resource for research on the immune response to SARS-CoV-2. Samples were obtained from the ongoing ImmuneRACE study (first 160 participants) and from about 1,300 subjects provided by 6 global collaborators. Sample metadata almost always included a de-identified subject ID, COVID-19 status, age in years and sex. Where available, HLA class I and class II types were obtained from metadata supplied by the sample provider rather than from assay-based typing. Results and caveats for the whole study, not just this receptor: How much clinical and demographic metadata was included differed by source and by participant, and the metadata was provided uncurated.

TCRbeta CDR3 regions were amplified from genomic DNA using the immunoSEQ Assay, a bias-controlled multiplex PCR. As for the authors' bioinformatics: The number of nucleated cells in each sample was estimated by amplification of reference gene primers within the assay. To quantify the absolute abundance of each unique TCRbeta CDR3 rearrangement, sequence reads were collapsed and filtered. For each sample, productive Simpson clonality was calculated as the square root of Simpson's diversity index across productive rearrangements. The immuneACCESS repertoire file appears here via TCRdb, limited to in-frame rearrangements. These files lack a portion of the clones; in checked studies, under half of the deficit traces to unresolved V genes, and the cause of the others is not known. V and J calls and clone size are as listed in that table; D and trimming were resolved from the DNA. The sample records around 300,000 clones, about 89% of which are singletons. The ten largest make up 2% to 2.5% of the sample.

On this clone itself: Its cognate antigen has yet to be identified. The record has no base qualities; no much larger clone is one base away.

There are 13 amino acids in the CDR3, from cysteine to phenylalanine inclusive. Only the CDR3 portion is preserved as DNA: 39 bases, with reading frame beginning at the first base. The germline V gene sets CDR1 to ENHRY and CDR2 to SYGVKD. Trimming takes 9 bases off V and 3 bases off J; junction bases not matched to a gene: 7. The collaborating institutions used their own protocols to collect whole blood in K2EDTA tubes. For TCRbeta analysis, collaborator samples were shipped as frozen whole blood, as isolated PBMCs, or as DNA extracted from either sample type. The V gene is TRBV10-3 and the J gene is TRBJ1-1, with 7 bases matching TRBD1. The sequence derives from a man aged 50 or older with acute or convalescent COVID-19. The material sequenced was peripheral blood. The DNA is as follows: TGTGCCATGACGGGGACAGTAGACACTGAAGCTTTCTTT. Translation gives CAMTGTVDTEAFF.